This entry concerns a single T cell receptor beta chain. The antigen remains unidentified. Germline CDR1 is KGHSH and CDR2 is LQKENI. This CDR3 spans 16 amino acids. Trimming took 3 bases from V and 2 from J, leaving 14 bases between them. These data belong to a study of identical twins. General study results and limits: In cord blood, abundant beta clonotypes had fewer insertions; memory showed no trend.

TCRdb redid the calling of the 5' RACE reads with MiXCR, one entry per CDR3 protein. In the table there are approximately 410,000 distinct CDR3 sequences, roughly 18% of which are singletons. The specimen was naive T cells sorted from blood. The receptor comes from a man aged 50-60 years in good health. This rearrangement joins TRBV18 to TRBJ2-1; D perhaps matches TRBD2 (6 bases). The CDR3 loop is CASSPTEDYTYNEQFF. DNA for the CDR3: TGTGCCAGCTCACCGACTGAGGACTATACCTACAATGAGCAGTTCTTC.